The source of this TCR beta chain is a study of T cell responses to AZD1222 COVID-19 vaccine (dated by TCRdb to the early 2020s). Regarding the study in general: AZD1222 recipients whose second dose came at about 4 weeks and those whose second dose came at about 12 weeks were combined into one group, since spike-specific TCR depth and breadth did not differ between the two schedules. Enrollment into the trials was organized by age into subgroups of 18-55, 56-69 and 70-plus years, and those subgroups contained about 160, 30 and 59 TCR-sequenced participants, respectively. TCR sequencing covered over 230 trial participants: nearly 210 given two doses of AZD1222 and approximately 26 given two doses of MenACWY control vaccine.

Taken from the germline V gene, the CDR1 and CDR2 loops are MNHEY and SVGAGI. Clipping removes 11 bases from V and 2 bases from J, with 1 as the unmatched junction base count. From cysteine to phenylalanine, the CDR3 is 12 amino acids long. Only the CDR3 DNA stays, 36 bases, in frame from base 1. General conclusions and limits of the study: Most participants were white British and females outnumbered males, and the authors suggested that clonal diversity may have been underestimated. Only 5 to 7 AZD1222 recipients were SARS-CoV-2 seropositive at baseline, limiting conclusions about previously exposed vaccinees. The whole spike protein was spanned by vaccine-associated CD4 TCRs, and dominant responses were seen in regions 160-218 and 743-854. Because no day 14 peak-response samples were available, repertoires were characterized only after the peak T cell response. After two AZD1222 doses, spike-specific TCR breadth and depth were significantly higher than at day 0 and than in MenACWY recipients. The 56-69-year group was small, and its depth increase did not reach significance, likely because of low power. Reportedly, almost half of the unique spike-specific TCRs recognized epitopes lying outside the regions that are mutated in the B.1.351 and B.1.1.7 variants.

A remark on this clone: Its antigen remains unidentified. It has no much larger one-base neighbor in the sample; base qualities were not kept.

The CDR3 regions of human TCRbeta chains were analyzed by immunosequencing. Per the authors' processing: TCRs in the repertoires were matched against a reference library of SARS-CoV-2-specific TCRs that had been generated with the MIRA antigen-specificity platform. Breadth was defined as the fraction of unique TCRs that were SARS-CoV-2-associated. Depth was defined as the fraction of total T cells that were SARS-CoV-2-associated. Using the MIRA data, every spike-specific TCR was mapped to the spike region that the TCR reacted to and assigned to either a CD4 or a CD8 class. Log10-transformed breadth and depth values were compared by one-way ANOVA with Sidak's multiple comparisons tests. TCRdb obtained this table from immuneACCESS and retained in-frame rearrangements with V and J assigned. These tables miss some clones; where compared with another copy, unresolved V genes account for less than half of the shortfall, and the remainder is unexplained. The D gene and trimming were derived from the DNA, and the V and J assignments and clone size from that table. This sample gives 130,000 to 150,000 clones in total; 85% to 95% of them show up just once. The leading ten clones occupy about 2.1% of the sample.

This specimen's time point label, interpreted: baseline before first vaccination. The vaccinee samples were drawn from two UK trials, COV001 and COV002, one of which was a single-blind randomized controlled phase 2/3 trial testing AZD1222 (ChAdOx1 nCoV-19) in healthy adults. For TCRbeta chain sequencing, PBMC samples were collected from trial participants at day 0 and at day 28 after the second dose. The input for sequencing was peripheral blood, taken on day 0 of AZD1222 vaccination. The rearrangement joined TRBV6-5 to TRBJ2-1; 9 bases in the junction line up with TRBD2. The source of this sequence is an adult in good health. The sequence in DNA is TGTGCCGCTAGCGGGGCCTACAATGAGCAGTTCTTC. Its product reads: CAASGAYNEQFF.